The present T cell receptor beta chain was sequenced within a study of blood T cell repertoires in COVID-19. Per the germline V gene, CDR1 is SGHNT and CDR2 is YYREEE (reference sequence). V lost 3 bases, J lost 9 bases, and 12 bases lay in between. The CDR3 is made up of 12 amino acids. TCRdb's copy holds only in-frame clones and misses some; the assay was immunoSEQ multiplex PCR. The sample has 95,000 to 130,000 clones; roughly nine tenths are singletons. The sequence was obtained from a human donor with active COVID-19. The donor label of this sample is uncertain. The chain uses TRBV5-4 and TRBJ1-1; a possible D gene is TRBD1 (5 bases). Input material: peripheral blood. This CDR3 reads CASSSPGGKAFF. CDR3 sequence (DNA): TGTGCCAGCAGCTCCCCCGGGGGGAAAGCTTTCTTT. The full variable domain, completed using reference TRBV5-4 and TRBJ1-1, is ETGVTQSPTHLIKTRGQQVTLRCSSQSGHNTVSWYQQALGQGPQFIFQYYREEENGRGNFPPRFSGLQFPNYSSELNVNALELDDSALYLCASSSPGGKAFFGQGTRLTVV.